This T cell receptor beta chain was profiled in a study of blood T cells in healthy people across ages. Study-level findings and limits: While age rose, TCR beta diversity per million T cells dropped in a roughly linear way.

On this clonotype: Its antigen is undetermined.

CDR1 is MNHNY and CDR2 is SVGAGI in the germline V gene (reference sequence). The CDR3 runs 14 residues. With 1 base removed from V and 1 base from J, the gap between germline ends came to 5 bases. Primed by a sample-barcoded 5' primer and a J-beta primer mix, a second PCR proceeded for 7 to 11 cycles. Each cDNA molecule was tagged by a template-switch adaptor with 12 random nucleotides. TCRdb re-called the 5' RACE reads through MiXCR, storing one row per CDR3 protein. The sample yields 750,000 or so distinct CDR3 sequences, roughly 25% seen once. The data also belong to a second study, concerning T cells of mothers and their children. According to that study: cDNA was synthesized from all extracted RNA at about 1.5 ug per reaction.

Sequencing input: blood. The receptor was isolated from a boy younger than 18 in good health. This rearrangement joins TRBV6-6 to TRBJ1-5; D call uncertain. The CDR3 reads CASSYWESNQPQHF. The CDR3 DNA is TGTGCCAGCAGTTACTGGGAAAGCAATCAGCCCCAGCATTTT.